These 23 T cell receptor beta chains were all obtained from the same sample, sequenced in a study of CD8 T cells in ankylosing spondylitis. Findings of the study overall: In ankylosing spondylitis blood, a motif of about eight highly homologous TCR beta variants appeared characteristic.

Their antigen targets remain unknown. One entry per CDR3 protein, called by TCRdb with MiXCR from the 5' RACE reads. The table shows some 85,000 distinct CDR3 sequences, with about 8.1% occurring only once. The specimen sequenced was blood, either unsorted or a sorted T cell fraction (not recorded which). The receptor source for this set is a male donor with ankylosing spondylitis.

This clonotype was observed a handful of times. The rearrangement uses TRBV18 and TRBJ2-1; D remains unclear. V was cut by 2 bases and J by 5 bases, with 4 bases left in between. There are 12 residues in the CDR3. CDR1 is KGHSH and CDR2 is LQKENI in the germline V gene. For the CDR3, the DNA is TGTGCCAGCTCACCAGGAAACAATGAGCAGTTCTTC. The encoded protein is CASSPGNNEQFF.

Notes on this clonotype: This may stem from a read error, because a much larger clone lies one nucleotide away. V and J are TRBV27 and TRBJ2-1; TRBD2 aligns across 8 bases. The germline V gene has CDR1 MNHEY and CDR2 SMNVEV (reference sequence). This CDR3 spans 15 amino acids. CDR3: CASSRLAGPYNEQCF. The CDR3 DNA reads as TGTGCCAGCAGTCGCCTAGCGGGCCCCTACAATGAGCAGTGCTTC.

The chain combines TRBV2 with TRBJ1-2; no clear D. Germline V lookup: CDR1 SNHLY, CDR2 FYNNEI. CDR3 length equals 14 residues. Trimming took off 1 base at V and 6 bases at J, with 12 bases between the two ends. The CDR3 region is CASSEDGGFDGYTF. CDR3 sequence (DNA): TGTGCCAGCAGTGAAGATGGAGGTTTTGATGGCTACACCTTC.

V is TRBV27 and J is TRBJ1-2, with unresolved D. CDR3 length equals 12 residues. Per the germline V gene, CDR1 is MNHEY and CDR2 is SMNVEV (reference sequence). Trimming cost V 5 bases and J 6 bases, with 10 bases left between them. The CDR3 here is CASSPGADGYTF. The CDR3 nucleotides are TGTGCCAGCAGTCCGGGCGCGGATGGCTACACCTTC.

This clonotype was picked up many times. The chain recombines TRBV27 with TRBJ2-1; D tentatively fits TRBD1 or TRBD2 (5 bases each). The CDR3 length is 18 residues. Trimming removed 2 bases at V and 4 bases at J, with 21 bases between. Per germline, CDR1 MNHEY and CDR2 SMNVEV (reference sequence). In DNA form, the CDR3 reads TGTGCCAGCAGTTTAGTGGCCGGGTTCGGGACCGTATACAATGAGCAGTTCTTC. Translation: CASSLVAGFGTVYNEQFF.

This clonotype was seen many times. This rearrangement joins TRBV29-1 to TRBJ2-7, with 7 bases that match TRBD2. Trimming cost V 7 bases and J 6 bases; bases outside gene matches: 9. CDR3 length: 12 amino acids. Germline values: CDR1 SQVTM, CDR2 ANQGSEA. The DNA of the CDR3 is TGCAGCGGGAACGGGGGGTACGGCGAGCAGTACTTC. Its protein is CSGNGGYGEQYF.

This clonotype was recorded a few times. The CDR3 nucleotides read TGTGCCAGCAGCCAATTTGTGGGAGTAAGGTACAATGAGCAGTTCTTC. Amino acid sequence: CASSQFVGVRYNEQFF. The chain couples TRBV3-1 to TRBJ2-1; a weak D match, TRBD2 (5 bases). Germline V gene sequence: CDR1 LGHDT, CDR2 YNNKEL (reference sequence). The CDR3 spans 16 residues. The germline V and J ends were trimmed by 2 bases and 4 bases, with 15 bases remaining between them.

V is TRBV4-2 and J is TRBJ1-5, with 8 bases matching TRBD1. This CDR3 comprises 16 residues. Germline values: CDR1 LGHNA, CDR2 YNFKEQ. The ends lost 4 bases at V and 5 bases at J; junction bases unmatched: 10. CDR3 protein: CASSLTRTGTDQPQHF. The DNA for the CDR3 is TGTGCCAGCAGCCTCACCAGGACAGGGACCGATCAGCCCCAGCATTTT.

The rearrangement links TRBV27 to TRBJ2-7; 12 nucleotides agree with TRBD2. The CDR3 is made up of 14 amino acids. J was trimmed by 3 bases and V by 6 bases; bases with no gene match: 3. Per germline, CDR1 MNHEY and CDR2 SMNVEV (reference sequence). DNA of the CDR3: TGTGCCAGCAGCCTAGCGGGAGGGAACTACGAGCAGTACTTC. Its translation is CASSLAGGNYEQYF.

This clonotype was detected many times. The CDR3 DNA reads as TGTGCCAGCAACCTAGGGGCGCGCACAGATACGCAGTATTTT. Protein sequence: CASNLGARTDTQYF. The chain has TRBV11-2 and TRBJ2-3; D may be TRBD1 (5 bases). The CDR3 is 14 residues long. Trimming took off 7 bases at V and 1 base at J, with 12 bases between the two ends. From germline, CDR1 is SGHAT and CDR2 FQNNGV.

The chain has TRBV12-3 or TRBV12-4 and TRBJ2-5; perhaps D is TRBD1 or TRBD2 (5 bases each). The V end was cut by 7 bases, the J end by 7 bases, with 10 bases between. This CDR3 has 11 residues. The CDR3 bases are TGTGCCAGCATGGGGGAGCTGACCCAGTACTTC. It translates to CASMGELTQYF.

This clonotype occurred a few times. CDR3 region: CASSLQAGGLNEQFF. CDR3 nucleotide sequence: TGCGCCAGCAGCTTGCAGGCGGGAGGGCTCAATGAGCAGTTCTTC. V and J are TRBV5-1 and TRBJ2-1, with 9 bases identical to TRBD2. Germline CDR1 SGHRS, CDR2 YFSETQ. The CDR3 has 15 amino acids. Trimming at V came to 1 base and at J to 6 bases, leaving 5 bases not matched to a gene.

This clonotype has more than one count but fewer than ten. The chain joins TRBV27 to TRBJ2-7; 9 nucleotides line up with TRBD2. The CDR3 sequence is 15 residues long. Unmatched junction bases numbered 10, after V lost 7 bases and J lost 3 bases. The germline CDR1 and CDR2 sequences are MNHEY and SMNVEV (reference sequence). The CDR3 region is CASKPSTSGFYEQYF. The DNA for the CDR3 is TGTGCCAGCAAGCCGTCGACTAGCGGATTCTACGAGCAGTACTTC.

This clonotype was observed at least ten times. This chain connects TRBV7-9 to TRBJ2-1; D unclear. Germline lookup yields CDR1 SEHNR and CDR2 FQNEAQ (reference sequence). The CDR3 is 15 amino acids. The V end was cut by 5 bases, the J end by 0 bases, with 11 bases between. The CDR3 DNA sequence: TGTGCCAGCAGCCTGCCCGGAGCCTCCTACAATGAGCAGTTCTTC. As protein: CASSLPGASYNEQFF.

The chain is built from TRBV6-1 and TRBJ1-5, with a tentative D call TRBD1 (5 bases). From germline, CDR1 is MNHNS and CDR2 SASEGT. CDR3 length equals 15 residues. Trimming took 7 bases from V and 0 from J, leaving 13 bases between them. The CDR3 sequence: CASTQRGSSNQPQHF. In DNA, the CDR3 is TGTGCCAGCACCCAACGGGGGTCTAGCAATCAGCCCCAGCATTTT.

This clonotype was detected many times. CDR3 nucleotide sequence: TGTGCCAGCAGCCTTCTCGGGACTAGCGGGAGGGGAGAGACCCAGTACTTC. This codes for CASSLLGTSGRGETQYF. The chain joins TRBV7-9 to TRBJ2-5; 16 bases align to TRBD2. The germline V gene encodes CDR1 SEHNR and CDR2 FQNEAQ (reference sequence). The CDR3 has 17 amino acids. The ends lost 5 bases at V and 4 bases at J; junction bases unmatched: 7.

Concerning this clonotype itself: This may arise from a read error, as a much more abundant clone is one base away. The chain links TRBV4-1 to TRBJ2-1; D unresolved. V gave up 5 bases and J gave up 9 bases, with 11 bases separating them. The V gene's germline CDR1 is MGHRA and CDR2 YSYEKL. This CDR3 is 12 amino acids long. The CDR3 protein is CASSRDTGEQFF. The CDR3 DNA sequence: TGCGCCAGCAGCAGAGATACGGGTGAGCAGTTCTTC.

The gene calls are TRBV28 and TRBJ2-4; 10 bases are shared with TRBD1. Per the germline V gene, CDR1 is MDHEN and CDR2 is SYDVKM. J lost 8 bases, V lost 7 bases, and 8 bases had no gene match. This CDR3 has 14 amino acids. CDR3 residues: CASIRTGGFDIQYF. The DNA of the CDR3 is TGTGCCAGCATCAGGACAGGGGGATTTGACATTCAGTACTTC.

The chain combines TRBV11-2 with TRBJ1-4; TRBD1 might be the D (6 bases). V lost 0 bases and J lost 9, with 14 bases in between. Germline assignment: CDR1 SGHAT and CDR2 FQNNGV. The CDR3 spans 15 residues. Written as DNA, the CDR3 is TGTGCCAGCAGCTTAGATGCAGGGGTACCCCAAAAACTGTTTTTT. Translating gives CASSLDAGVPQKLFF.

The chain carries TRBV3-1 and TRBJ1-5; D gene uncertain. CDR3 size: 15 residues. The V end lost 1 base, the J end lost 1 base, and 8 bases lay between the germline ends. From germline, CDR1 is LGHDT and CDR2 YNNKEL (reference sequence). The DNA for the CDR3 is TGTGCCAGCAGCCAAGGGTTACCGAGCAATCAGCCCCAGCATTTT. This encodes CASSQGLPSNQPQHF.

This clonotype showed up many times. CDR3 nucleotides: TGTGCCAGCAGTTACGGGACAGGAGATAATTCACCCCTCCACTTT. This encodes CASSYGTGDNSPLHF. The chain carries TRBV6-5 and TRBJ1-6, with 8 nucleotides matching TRBD1. The germline V gene has CDR1 MNHEY and CDR2 SVGAGI. After removal of 2 bases from V and 5 bases from J, the junction contained 2 bases not matched to a gene. The CDR3 loop spans 15 amino acids.

The chain combines TRBV7-9 with TRBJ1-2; no firm D call. Per the germline V gene, CDR1 is SEHNR and CDR2 is FQNEAQ (reference sequence). This CDR3 is 13 amino acids long. The V end was cut by 5 bases, the J end by 2 bases, with 9 bases between. DNA for the CDR3: TGTGCCAGCAGCAACAGTGTAAACTATGGCTACACCTTC. Translated, it gives CASSNSVNYGYTF.

This clonotype was counted at least ten times. V and J are TRBV10-1 and TRBJ2-1, with D possibly TRBD1 on 5 matching bases. This CDR3 comprises 14 residues. Trimming removed 0 bases from V and 6 bases from J, with 9 bases in between. Germline values: CDR1 WNHNN, CDR2 SYGVQD (reference sequence). CDR3 region: CASSESGLVNEQFF. CDR3 DNA sequence: TGCGCCAGCAGTGAGTCGGGGCTAGTCAATGAGCAGTTCTTC.